Sequencing of this TCR beta chain was carried out in a study of blood T cell repertoires in COVID-19 (dated by TCRdb to 2020 to 2021). At the level of the whole study: Collaborator samples came from the United States, Italy and Spain and covered acute and convalescent phases of COVID-19. The prospective study material was composed of cDNA or gDNA derived from T cells, B-cell-depleted T cells, or PBMCs. Deeply sampled blood TCRbeta repertoires from subjects exposed to, actively infected with, or recovered from COVID-19 were included in the dataset. The repertoires were made available in a free public database intended to serve as a resource for research on the immune response to SARS-CoV-2. Samples came from the ongoing ImmuneRACE study (first 160 participants) plus 1,254 subjects from 6 global collaborators. Nearly every sample came with metadata listing a de-identified subject ID, COVID-19 status, age in years and sex. Where available, HLA class I and class II types were obtained from metadata supplied by the sample provider rather than from assay-based typing.

Overall study outcomes, separate from this receptor: Clinical and demographic metadata were provided uncurated, with the amount varying by source and participant.

Collaborating institutions collected whole blood in K2EDTA tubes following their own protocols. Collaborator samples were shipped for TCRbeta analysis as frozen whole blood, isolated PBMCs, or DNA extracted from either sample type. As for this clone: Its antigen is currently not known. No qualities accompany the bases; no much larger clone lies one base away.

The immunoSEQ Assay, a bias-controlled multiplex PCR, was used to amplify TCRbeta CDR3 regions from genomic DNA. The authors' pipeline ran thus. Within the assay, amplification of reference gene primers was used to estimate how many nucleated cells each sample contained. Sequence reads were collapsed and filtered to measure the absolute abundance of every unique TCRbeta CDR3 rearrangement. Productive Simpson clonality was computed per sample as the square root of Simpson's diversity index over productive rearrangements. Sourced from immuneACCESS, this table was stored by TCRdb with only in-frame sequences that have V and J called. A share of the clones is absent; for the studies checked, an unresolved V gene accounts for under half, and the remainder has no known explanation. D and trimming come from the DNA, and the V and J calls and clone size come from that table. Present in this sample are 95,000 to 120,000 clones, about nine tenths of which were seen just once. Approximately 2.5% of the sample comes from the top ten.

CDR1 and CDR2 are drawn from the germline V gene: MNHEY, SVGAGI. V is cut by 5 bases and J by 4 bases, and the space between the germline ends is 6 bases. The CDR3 starts with the cysteine, ends with the phenylalanine, and has 11 residues. Just the 33-base CDR3 DNA is kept, in frame starting at base 1. The V and J genes are TRBV6-5 and TRBJ2-7, with no confident D gene call. Sequences were obtained from peripheral blood. The sequence came from a human donor in a cohort sampled during active COVID-19. The DNA reads as follows: TGTGCCAGCAGTATGTATTACGAGCAGTACTTC. Its protein reads: CASSMYYEQYF.